The table lists the clone carrying this T cell receptor (beta chain) with a few counts. What it recognizes is unknown. Researchers prepared the TCRbeta library using unique molecular identifiers, the study reports. From the PCR reads, TCRdb called clonotypes with MiXCR, one entry per CDR3 protein. The top ten hold 7% to 9.5% of the sample, which has 250,000 to 300,000 distinct CDR3 sequences, roughly 9.1% seen once. The data were obtained in a study of T-cell reconstitution after alpha-beta-depleted transplantation in children. Findings and limits, study-wide: A year post-transplant, T-cell counts and diversity derived mostly from newly produced T cells. The origin of alpha-beta T cells about two months after transplant was reportedly several hundred expanded graft clones. Some patients' high day-60 TCRbeta diversity was traced to surviving recipient T cells and thymic progenitors.

Here the sequenced sample was PBMCs, taken before TCRalphabeta/CD19-depleted stem cell transplant. This TCR came from a boy younger than two with acute myeloid leukemia, due to receive a stem cell transplant.

DNA of the CDR3: TGTGCCAGCAGCCAAGCACACAGGGGAGGCTACGAGCAGTACTTC. As protein: CASSQAHRGGYEQYF. The V call is TRBV3-1, the J call TRBJ2-7; D is possibly TRBD1 (7 bases). This CDR3 has 15 amino acids. Germline loops: CDR1 LGHDT, CDR2 YNNKEL (reference sequence). The germline V and J ends were trimmed by 1 base and 3 bases, with 13 bases remaining between them.